This T cell receptor (beta chain) was identified during a study of shared clonotypes between healthy human individuals (dated by TCRdb to about 2020). The study in broad terms: Three men and a couple of women, aged 18 to 49 years, made up the cohort. Blood TCR repertoires of several healthy adults were deeply sequenced to estimate repertoire size and the extent of clonotype sharing between individuals. Libraries were prepared and TCR repertoires were sequenced by different laboratories using diverse techniques, in order to increase sequencing depth and limit assay-specific biases. Between about 0.8 and 9 billion PBMCs per donor were obtained by leukapheresis.

General study outcomes and caveats: Sampling was restricted to blood, and TCR repertoires in tissues likely differ from the TCR repertoires found in blood. The small number of donors limited the genetic and exposure-history diversity represented. Pairwise subsampling indicated that sequencing depth was expected to affect the degree of clonotype sharing among donors.

TCR CDR3 regions were amplified from genomic DNA by multiplex PCR using the deep immunoSEQ assay. Genomic DNA extracted from each cell subset was distributed evenly over all wells of several immunoSEQ 96-well plates, and each plate served as one replicate. For unsorted PBMC, approximately 0.3 ug genomic DNA, equal to roughly 32,000 T cell genomes, was loaded into each replicate PCR. Ten immunoSEQ deep assay plates were used to sequence the unsorted PBMC genomic DNA. Purified libraries were quantified with a Qubit 3.0 fluorometer, sized on a Bioanalyzer 2100, and re-quantified with the KAPA Library Quantification kit. Every immunoSEQ 96-well plate was sequenced on a dedicated single-read 150-cycle Illumina NextSeq 550 flow cell. The authors' pipeline ran thus. The immunoSEQ output contained only junctional sequences without quality scores, so filtering could not match that applied to full-length reads. Sequences were annotated with PyIR, a Python wrapper for IgBLAST v1.9, using IMGT germline references to assign V/J genes and CDR3. Any read was removed if the V/J assignment was weak (E-value above 1e-6), the CDR3 was missing, or the read contained stop codons, out-of-frame junctions, or ambiguous translated residues. V3J clonotypes were defined as sequences sharing the same inferred V gene, J gene, and CDR3 amino acid sequence. Percentage overlap between repertoires was calculated by dividing the number of shared unique clonotypes by the size of the smaller repertoire. Richness of each repertoire was evaluated using RTK rarefaction, the Chao1 estimator, and Recon v2.1 estimates of unobserved clonotypes. This is the immuneACCESS table as TCRdb keeps it, with only in-frame sequences that have V and J called. A part of the clones is gone; compared with another copy, unresolved V genes explain less than half, and the rest is unexplained. The V and J calls and clone size come from that table; D and trimming were worked out from the DNA. For this sample the table gives 530,000 or so clones, of which 75% to 80% were detected only once. The ten largest clones represent approximately 13% of the sample.

On this clone itself: Its antigen specificity is not known. No base qualities exist here, and no much larger clone lies one base off it.

Counted from cysteine to phenylalanine, this CDR3 has 16 amino acids. The sequence is cut down to CDR3 DNA, 48 bases in frame from base 1. V is reduced by 4 bases and J by 5 bases, leaving a spacing of 20 bases between them. The germline V gene yields SGHRS for CDR1 and YFSETQ for CDR2. The donors were healthy, HIV-negative adults with no recently reported acute infections or vaccinations. Every donor was a Caucasian adult residing in Nashville, Tennessee, USA. In the unsorted samples, tens of millions of PBMCs were counted, and genomic DNA was extracted using the QIAamp DNA Blood Mini kit. Blood was obtained by leukapheresis, after which PBMCs were separated by Ficoll-Histopaque density gradient centrifugation and cryopreserved in liquid nitrogen vapor phase.

Recombination joined TRBV5-1 with TRBJ2-3; the D gene is tentatively TRBD1 or TRBD2, each matching 5 bases. The source material was PBMCs. This receptor was identified in a woman in her thirties or forties in good health. Some clones in this sample may be carry-over from other donors' samples. In nucleotides, the sequence is TGCGCCAGCAGCCGAGGGGTAAGGCAGGGTGGAGATACGCAGTATTTT. Its protein product is CASSRGVRQGGDTQYF.